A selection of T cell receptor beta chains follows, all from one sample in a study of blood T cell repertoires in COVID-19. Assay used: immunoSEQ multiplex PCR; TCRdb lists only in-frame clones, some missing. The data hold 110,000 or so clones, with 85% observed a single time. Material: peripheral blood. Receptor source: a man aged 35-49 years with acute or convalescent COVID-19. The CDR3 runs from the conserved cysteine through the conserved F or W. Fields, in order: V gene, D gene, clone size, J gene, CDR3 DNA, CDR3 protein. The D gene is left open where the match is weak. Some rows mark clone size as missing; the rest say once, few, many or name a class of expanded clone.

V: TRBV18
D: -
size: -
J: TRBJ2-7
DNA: TGTGCCAGCTCACCAGGGGGCTCCTCCTACGAGCAGTACTTC
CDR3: CASSPGGSSYEQYF

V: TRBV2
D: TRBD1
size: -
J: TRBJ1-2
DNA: TGTGCCAGCACCTATGACAGGGAGGACTATGGCTACACCTTC
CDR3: CASTYDREDYGYTF

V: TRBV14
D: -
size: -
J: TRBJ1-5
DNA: TGTGCCAGCAGCCAAAAAACAGGGAAACAGCCCCAGCATTTT
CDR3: CASSQKTGKQPQHF

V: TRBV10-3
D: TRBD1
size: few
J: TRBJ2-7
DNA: TGTGCCATCAGTGAACAGGGGGATAACGAGCAGTACTTC
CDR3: CAISEQGDNEQYF

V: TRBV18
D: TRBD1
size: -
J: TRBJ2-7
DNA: TGTGCCAGCTCACCAGCGAGACAGGGAATTGGAGAGCAGTACTTC
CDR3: CASSPARQGIGEQYF

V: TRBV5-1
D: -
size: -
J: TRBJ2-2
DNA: TGCGCCAGCAGCCCGCCGGGACAAGGGGACACCGGGGAGCTGTTTTTT
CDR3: CASSPPGQGDTGELFF

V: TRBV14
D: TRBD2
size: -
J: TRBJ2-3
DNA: TGTGCCAGCAGCCAGGGACTAGCGGGGGGCGCCTGGGGAGATACGCAGTATTTT
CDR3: CASSQGLAGGAWGDTQYF

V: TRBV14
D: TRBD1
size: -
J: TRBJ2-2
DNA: TGTGCCAGCAGCCCTCTGAGGGACAGGAACACCGGGGAGCTGTTTTTT
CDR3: CASSPLRDRNTGELFF

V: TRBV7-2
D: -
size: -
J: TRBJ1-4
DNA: TGTGCCAGCAGCTTAGGTGGGGCCTCTAATACTAATGAAAAACTGTTTTTT
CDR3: CASSLGGASNTNEKLFF

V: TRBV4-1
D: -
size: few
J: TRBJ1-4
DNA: TGCGCCAGCGGAGGCCGTGAAGAAAAACTGTTTTTT
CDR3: CASGGREEKLFF

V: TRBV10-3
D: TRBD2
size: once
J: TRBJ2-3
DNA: TGTGCCATCAACGGGGGGGTGACAGATACGCAGTATTTT
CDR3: CAINGGVTDTQYF

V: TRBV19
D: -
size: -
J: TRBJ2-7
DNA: TGTGCCAGTAGCCCTGGACAGCCAAACTCCTACGAGCAGTACTTC
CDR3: CASSPGQPNSYEQYF

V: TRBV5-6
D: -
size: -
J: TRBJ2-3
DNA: TGTGCCAGCAGCTTGGTAAGCGCGGGGCGGTTTTTGGGAGATACGCAGTATTTT
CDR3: CASSLVSAGRFLGDTQYF

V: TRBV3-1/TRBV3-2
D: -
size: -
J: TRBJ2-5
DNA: TGTGCCAGCAGCCAAAGCCCGATGGGACATGCCGAAGAGACCCAGTACTTC
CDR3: CASSQSPMGHAEETQYF

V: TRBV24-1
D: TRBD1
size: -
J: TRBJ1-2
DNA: TGTGCCACCAGCGGAACCGGGACAGGGATCTATGGCTACACCTTC
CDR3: CATSGTGTGIYGYTF

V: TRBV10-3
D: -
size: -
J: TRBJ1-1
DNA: TGTGCCATCAGTGAGACACCCGGGAGCACTGAAGCTTTCTTT
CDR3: CAISETPGSTEAFF

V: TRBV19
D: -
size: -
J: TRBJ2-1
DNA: TGTGCCAGTAGTAGGGACTCAATCTACAATGAGCAGTTCTTC
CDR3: CASSRDSIYNEQFF

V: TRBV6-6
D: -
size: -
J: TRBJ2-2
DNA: TGTGCCAGCAGTCCACTCTCCTCGTTATTTGAGGCAAGGGGGGAGCTGTTTTTT
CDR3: CASSPLSSLFEARGELFF

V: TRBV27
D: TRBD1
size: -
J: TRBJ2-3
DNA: TGTGCCAGCACCCTGAGGACAGGGAAAGTCACAGATACGCAGTATTTT
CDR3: CASTLRTGKVTDTQYF

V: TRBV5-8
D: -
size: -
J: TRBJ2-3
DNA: TGTGCCAGCAGCTTACACAGCGATACGCAGTATTTT
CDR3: CASSLHSDTQYF

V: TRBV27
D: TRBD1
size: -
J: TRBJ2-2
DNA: TGTGCCAGCAGTACTACCCGACAGGGTGGCACCGGGGAGCTGTTTTTT
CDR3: CASSTTRQGGTGELFF

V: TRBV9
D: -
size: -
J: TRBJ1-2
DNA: TGTGCCAGCAGCCCCCGCCCAGGCGTCCTGAACTATGGCTACACCTTC
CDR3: CASSPRPGVLNYGYTF

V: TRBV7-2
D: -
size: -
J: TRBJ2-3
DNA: TGTGCCAGCAGCTTAAATTCACTAGTGGCAGATACGCAGTATTTT
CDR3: CASSLNSLVADTQYF

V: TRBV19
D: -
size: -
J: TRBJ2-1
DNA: TGTGCCAGTAGTATCAACGGGGGGCCGGGCTACAATGAGCAGTTCTTC
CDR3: CASSINGGPGYNEQFF

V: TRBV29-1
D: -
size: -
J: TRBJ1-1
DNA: TGCAGCGTGCACAATCAGGGGTCAGAAGCTTTCTTT
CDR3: CSVHNQGSEAFF

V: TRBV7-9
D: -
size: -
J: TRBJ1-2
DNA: TGTGCCAGCAGACAGGGCGATGCCTATGGCTACACCTTC
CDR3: CASRQGDAYGYTF

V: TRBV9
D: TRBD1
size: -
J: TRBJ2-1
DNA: TGTGCCAGCAGCGGGGACAGGGGCAATGAGCAGTTCTTC
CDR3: CASSGDRGNEQFF

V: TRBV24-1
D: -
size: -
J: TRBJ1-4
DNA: TGTGCCACCCGGAATGGAGCTAATGAAAAACTGTTTTTT
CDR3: CATRNGANEKLFF

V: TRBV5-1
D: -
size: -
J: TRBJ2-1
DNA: TGCGCCAGCAGCTTGGATGAGCGGTCCTACAATGAGCAGTTCTTC
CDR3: CASSLDERSYNEQFF

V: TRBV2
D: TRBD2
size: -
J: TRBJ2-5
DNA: TGTGCCAGCAGGGGCGGGGGAGAGACCCAGTACTTC
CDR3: CASRGGGETQYF

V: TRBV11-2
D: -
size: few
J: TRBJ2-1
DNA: TGTGCCAGCAGCTTAGCGGGTGAGCAGTTCTTC
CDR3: CASSLAGEQFF

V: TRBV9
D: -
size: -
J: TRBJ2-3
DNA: TGTGCCAGCAGCGTACATGGAGGGGGCGTCACAGATACGCAGTATTTT
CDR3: CASSVHGGGVTDTQYF

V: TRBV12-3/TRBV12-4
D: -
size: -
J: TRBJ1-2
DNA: TGTGCCAGCAGTTCACAGGGTGACGGCTACACCTTC
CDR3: CASSSQGDGYTF

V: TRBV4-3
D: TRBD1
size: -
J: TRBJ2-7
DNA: TGCGCCAGCAGCCAACGGACAGGGGGTTCCTACGAGCAGTACTTC
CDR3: CASSQRTGGSYEQYF

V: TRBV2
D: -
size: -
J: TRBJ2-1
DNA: TGTGCCAGCAGTGCCCCGGACAATGAGCAGTTCTTC
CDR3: CASSAPDNEQFF

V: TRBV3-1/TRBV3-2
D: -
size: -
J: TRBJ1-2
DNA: TGTGCCAGCAGCCCACAATTGGACAGCTTTAAGGGCTACACCTTC
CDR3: CASSPQLDSFKGYTF

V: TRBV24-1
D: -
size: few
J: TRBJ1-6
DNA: TGTGCCACCAGTGAACAGATTAATTCACCCCTCCACTTT
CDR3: CATSEQINSPLHF

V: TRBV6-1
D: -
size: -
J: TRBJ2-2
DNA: TGTGCCAGCAGTGAATGGGCCTACGCCGGGGAGCTGTTTTTT
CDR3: CASSEWAYAGELFF

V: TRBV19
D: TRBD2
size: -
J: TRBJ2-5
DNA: TGTGCCAGTAGTCCCCCAGCGGGGGGGTTAGAGACCCAGTACTTC
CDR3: CASSPPAGGLETQYF

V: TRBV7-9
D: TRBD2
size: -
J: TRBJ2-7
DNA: TGTGCCAGCAGCAAAGCCTCCGGGGGGGCCACCTACGAGCAGTACTTC
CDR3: CASSKASGGATYEQYF

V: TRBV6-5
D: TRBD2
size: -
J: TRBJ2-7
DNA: TGTGCCAGCAGTTCCGGGACTAGCGGCTACGAGCAGTACTTC
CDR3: CASSSGTSGYEQYF

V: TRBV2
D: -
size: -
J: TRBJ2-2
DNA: TGTGCCAGCAGGGAGGGATTGGTGACCGGGGAGCTGTTTTTT
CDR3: CASREGLVTGELFF

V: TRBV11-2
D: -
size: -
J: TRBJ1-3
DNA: TGTGCCAGCAGCCTGCAGCGCTCTGGAAACACCATATATTTT
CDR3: CASSLQRSGNTIYF

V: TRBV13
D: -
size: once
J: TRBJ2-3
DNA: TGTGCCAGCAGCCCCCGAGCTAGTGCAGATACGCAGTATTTT
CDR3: CASSPRASADTQYF

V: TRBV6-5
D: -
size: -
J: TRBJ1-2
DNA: TGTGCCAGCACCCGCGGACAGAACTATGGCTACACCTTC
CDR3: CASTRGQNYGYTF

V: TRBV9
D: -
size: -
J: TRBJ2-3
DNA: TGTGCCAGCAGCGGCAGACTGACAGATACGCAGTATTTT
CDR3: CASSGRLTDTQYF

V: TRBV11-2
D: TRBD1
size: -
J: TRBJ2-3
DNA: TGTGCCAGCAGCTTAGTGGCAGGGGGAGCGGATACGCAGTATTTT
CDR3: CASSLVAGGADTQYF

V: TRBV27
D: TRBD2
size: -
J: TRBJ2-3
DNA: TGTGCCAGCAGTTTAAGCGGGGGGGGCGGGGATACGCAGTATTTT
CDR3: CASSLSGGGGDTQYF

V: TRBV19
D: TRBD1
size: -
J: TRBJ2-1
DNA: TGTGCCAGTAGTATTTTTGTCGACAGGGCAGTCGATGAGCAGTTCTTC
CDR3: CASSIFVDRAVDEQFF

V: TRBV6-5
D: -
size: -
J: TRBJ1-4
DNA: TGTGCCAGCAGACGATTAACGGGAATAGGTGAAAAACTGTTTTTT
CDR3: CASRRLTGIGEKLFF